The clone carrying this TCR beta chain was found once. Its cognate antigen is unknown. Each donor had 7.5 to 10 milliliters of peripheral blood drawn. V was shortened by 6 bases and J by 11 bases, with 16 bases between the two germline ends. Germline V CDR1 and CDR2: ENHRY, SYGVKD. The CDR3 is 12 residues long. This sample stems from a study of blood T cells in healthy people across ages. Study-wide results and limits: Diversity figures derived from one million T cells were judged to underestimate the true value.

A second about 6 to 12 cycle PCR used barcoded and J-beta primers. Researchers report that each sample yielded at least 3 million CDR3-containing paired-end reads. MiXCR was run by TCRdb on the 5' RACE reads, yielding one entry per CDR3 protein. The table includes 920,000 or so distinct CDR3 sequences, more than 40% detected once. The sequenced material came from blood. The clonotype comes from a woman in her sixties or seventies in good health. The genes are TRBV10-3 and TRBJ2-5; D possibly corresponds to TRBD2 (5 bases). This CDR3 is CAISEEKGEQYF. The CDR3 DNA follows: TGTGCCATCAGCGAAGAAAAGGGAGAGCAGTACTTC.